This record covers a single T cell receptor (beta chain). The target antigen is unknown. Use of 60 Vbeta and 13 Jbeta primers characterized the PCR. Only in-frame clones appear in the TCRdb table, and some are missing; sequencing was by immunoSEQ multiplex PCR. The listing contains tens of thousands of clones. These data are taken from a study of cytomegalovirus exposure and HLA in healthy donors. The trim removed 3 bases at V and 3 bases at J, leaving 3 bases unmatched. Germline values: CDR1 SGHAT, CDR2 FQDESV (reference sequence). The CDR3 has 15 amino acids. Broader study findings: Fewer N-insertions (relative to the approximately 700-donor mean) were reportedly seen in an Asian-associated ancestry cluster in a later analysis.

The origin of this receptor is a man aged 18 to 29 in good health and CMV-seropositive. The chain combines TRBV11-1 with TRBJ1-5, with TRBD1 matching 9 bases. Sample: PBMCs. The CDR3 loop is CASSLGTGINQPQHF. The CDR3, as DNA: TGTGCCAGCAGCTTGGGGACAGGGATCAATCAGCCCCAGCATTTT.